Presented here are 2 T cell receptor beta chains from one specimen sequenced in a study of cytomegalovirus exposure and HLA in healthy donors. PCR primers comprised 60 Vbeta and 13 Jbeta primers. Sequenced by immunoSEQ multiplex PCR; TCRdb stores in-frame clones only, minus some. In the table there are under 250,000 clones, around 85% of which are singletons. The sample taken for sequencing was PBMCs. These receptor sequences come from a human donor in good health.

V usage is TRBV5-1 and J usage is TRBJ2-7; 9 nucleotides align to TRBD2. The V and J ends lost 0 bases and 6 bases, in that order; junction bases with no gene match: 4. Germline V lookup: CDR1 SGHRS, CDR2 YFSETQ. This CDR3 is 14 amino acids long. The CDR3 here is CASSLGLAEGEQYF. The DNA for the CDR3 is TGCGCCAGCAGCTTGGGACTAGCGGAAGGCGAGCAGTACTTC. The variable domain in full, with the rest retrieved from reference TRBV5-1 and TRBJ2-7, is KAGVTQTPRYLIKTRGQQVTLSCSPISGHRSVSWYQQTPGQGLQFLFEYFSETQRNKGNFPGRFSGRQFSNSRSEMNVSTLELGDSALYLCASSLGLAEGEQYFGPGTRLTVT.

The chain combines TRBV30 with TRBJ2-2; 10 positions match TRBD2. CDR3 length: 19 amino acids. With 4 bases clipped from V and 4 bases from J, the junction kept 18 bases outside the gene matches. Germline lookup yields CDR1 GTSNPN and CDR2 SVGIG (reference sequence). This CDR3 is CAWKPTGTSALSLTGELFF. The CDR3 nucleotides are TGTGCCTGGAAACCTACTGGGACTAGCGCCCTATCACTCACCGGGGAGCTGTTTTTT.